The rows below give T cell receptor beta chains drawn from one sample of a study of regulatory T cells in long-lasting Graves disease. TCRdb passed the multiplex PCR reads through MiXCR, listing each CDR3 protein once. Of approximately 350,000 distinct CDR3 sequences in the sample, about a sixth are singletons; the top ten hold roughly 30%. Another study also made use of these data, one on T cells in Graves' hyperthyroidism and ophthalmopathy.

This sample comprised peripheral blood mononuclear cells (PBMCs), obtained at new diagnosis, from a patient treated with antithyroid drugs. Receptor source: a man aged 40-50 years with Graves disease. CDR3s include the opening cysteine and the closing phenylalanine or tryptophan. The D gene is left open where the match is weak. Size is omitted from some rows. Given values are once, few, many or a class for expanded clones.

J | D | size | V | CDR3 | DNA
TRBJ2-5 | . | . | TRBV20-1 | CSASQLAQETQYF | TGCAGTGCTAGCCAACTAGCCCAAGAGACCCAGTACTTC
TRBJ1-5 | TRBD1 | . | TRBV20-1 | CSAEVQGAIYSQPQHF | TGCAGTGCAGAAGTACAGGGGGCGATTTATAGTCAGCCCCAGCATTTT
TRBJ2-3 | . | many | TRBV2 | CASRARTATDTQYF | TGTGCCAGCAGGGCCCGGACAGCCACAGATACGCAGTATTTT
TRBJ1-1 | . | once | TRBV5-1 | CASSRSEGRGLGAFF | TGCGCCAGCAGCCGATCCGAAGGGAGGGGCCTTGGAGCTTTCTTT
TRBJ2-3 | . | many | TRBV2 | CASKGEADTQYF | TGTGCCAGCAAAGGGGAGGCAGATACGCAGTATTTT
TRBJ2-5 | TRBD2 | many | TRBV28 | CASSLWAGGPETQYF | TGTGCCAGCAGTTTATGGGCGGGGGGGCCTGAGACCCAGTACTTC
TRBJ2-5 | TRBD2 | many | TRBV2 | CASKRTSIRETQYF | TGTGCCAGCAAAAGGACTAGCATCCGAGAGACCCAGTACTTC
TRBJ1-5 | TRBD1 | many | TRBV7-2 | CASSLEGTGNQPQHF | TGTGCCAGCAGCTTAGAGGGGACAGGAAATCAGCCCCAGCATTTT
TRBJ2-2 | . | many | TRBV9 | CASSARGPDTGELFF | TGTGCCAGCAGCGCCAGGGGTCCGGACACCGGGGAGCTGTTTTTT
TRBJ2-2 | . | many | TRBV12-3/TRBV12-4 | CASSFRGSEGTDGELFF | TGTGCCAGCAGTTTTCGTGGGTCGGAGGGAACGGACGGGGAGCTGTTTTTT
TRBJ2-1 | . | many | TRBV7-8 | CASSLAGTVYNEQFF | TGTGCCAGCAGCTTAGCAGGAACTGTGTACAATGAGCAGTTCTTC
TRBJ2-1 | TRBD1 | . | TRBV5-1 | CASSRDRGNEQFF | TGCGCCAGCAGCCGAGACAGGGGCAATGAGCAGTTCTTC
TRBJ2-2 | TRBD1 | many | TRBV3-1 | CASSQDNRGQNTGELFF | TGTGCCAGCAGCCAAGATAACAGGGGGCAAAACACCGGGGAGCTGTTTTTT
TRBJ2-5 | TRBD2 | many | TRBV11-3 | CASSVGRGAETQYF | TGTGCCAGCAGCGTCGGGAGGGGTGCGGAGACCCAGTACTTC
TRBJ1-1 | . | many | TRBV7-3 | CASSSPPNTEAFF | TGTGCCAGCAGCTCACCCCCTAACACTGAAGCTTTCTTT
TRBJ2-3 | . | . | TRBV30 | CASRRVAAGADTQYF | TGTGCCTCCCGCAGGGTCGCCGCGGGTGCAGATACGCAGTATTTT
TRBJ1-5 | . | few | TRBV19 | CASSTFTGKRGNQPQHF | TGTGCCAGTAGTACCTTTACAGGGAAGAGGGGCAATCAGCCCCAGCATTTT
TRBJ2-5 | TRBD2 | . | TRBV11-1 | CASSRGLGRETQYF | TGTGCCAGCAGTCGAGGACTAGGGAGAGAGACCCAGTACTTC
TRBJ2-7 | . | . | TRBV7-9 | CASSLGLRGGASYEQYF | TGTGCCAGCAGCTTAGGGCTCAGGGGGGGCGCCTCCTACGAGCAGTACTTC
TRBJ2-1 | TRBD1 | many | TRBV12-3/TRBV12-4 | CASSPRQGRNEQFF | TGTGCCAGCAGTCCTCGACAGGGCAGGAATGAGCAGTTCTTC
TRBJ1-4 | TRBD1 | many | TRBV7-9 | CASSSGQAIGPNEKLFF | TGTGCCAGCAGCTCGGGACAGGCTATTGGACCTAATGAAAAACTGTTTTTT
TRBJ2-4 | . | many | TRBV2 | CASSLSQTKNIQYF | TGTGCCAGCAGTCTCTCGCAGACCAAAAACATTCAGTACTTC
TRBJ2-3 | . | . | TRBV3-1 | CASGTSPYSTDTQYF | TGTGCCAGCGGTACTTCACCCTATAGCACAGATACGCAGTATTTT
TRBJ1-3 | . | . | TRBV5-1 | CASSLSPGSGNTIYF | TGCGCCAGCAGCTTATCCCCAGGCTCTGGAAACACCATATATTTT
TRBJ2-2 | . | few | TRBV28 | CASGGSGELFF | TGTGCCAGCGGGGGTAGCGGGGAGCTGTTTTTT
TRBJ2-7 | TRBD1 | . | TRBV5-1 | CASSLGQGTGKYEQYF | TGCGCCAGCAGCTTGGGACAGGGGACTGGCAAGTACGAGCAGTACTTC
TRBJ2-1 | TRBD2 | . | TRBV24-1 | CATSGGLATTYNEQFF | TGTGCCACCAGTGGGGGACTAGCGACGACCTACAATGAGCAGTTCTTC
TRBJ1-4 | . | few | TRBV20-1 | CSAIKWPGTEVPSEKLFF | TGCAGTGCTATAAAGTGGCCCGGGACCGAGGTGCCTAGCGAAAAACTGTTTTTT
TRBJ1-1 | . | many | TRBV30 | CAWSASGRQITEAFF | TGTGCCTGGAGCGCCTCGGGCAGACAGATTACTGAAGCTTTCTTT
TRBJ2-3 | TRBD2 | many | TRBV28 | CASSPPYGGGRTDTQYF | TGTGCCAGCAGTCCCCCCTACGGGGGGGGGCGTACAGATACGCAGTATTTT
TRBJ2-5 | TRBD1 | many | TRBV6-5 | CASSYRGPGETQYF | TGTGCCAGCAGTTACAGGGGGCCGGGGGAGACCCAGTACTTC
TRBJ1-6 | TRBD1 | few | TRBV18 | CASSPRDSYNSPLHF | TGTGCCAGCTCACCACGGGACAGCTATAATTCACCCCTCCACTTT
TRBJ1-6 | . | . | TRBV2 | CASSVRREPLHF | TGTGCCAGCAGTGTTCGCAGGGAGCCCCTCCACTTT
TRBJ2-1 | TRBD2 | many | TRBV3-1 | CASSYSGGSADEQFF | TGTGCCAGCAGCTATAGCGGGGGGTCGGCCGATGAGCAGTTCTTC
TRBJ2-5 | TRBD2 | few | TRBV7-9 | CASSLGGGKGETQYF | TGTGCCAGCAGCTTAGGGGGGGGTAAAGGAGAGACCCAGTACTTC
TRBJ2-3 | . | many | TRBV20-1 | CSALGVRAQYF | TGCAGTGCTTTGGGCGTTCGGGCGCAGTATTTT
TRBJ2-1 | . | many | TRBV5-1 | CASSFTPGATYNEQFF | TGCGCCAGCAGCTTCACCCCAGGGGCTACCTACAATGAGCAGTTCTTC
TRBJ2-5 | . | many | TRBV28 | CAGGRETQYF | TGTGCTGGGGGGAGGGAGACCCAGTACTTC
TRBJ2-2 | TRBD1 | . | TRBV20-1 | CSARDQQGATGELFF | TGCAGTGCTAGAGATCAACAGGGGGCGACCGGGGAGCTGTTTTTT
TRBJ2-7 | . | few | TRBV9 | CASSVGDYSSYEQYF | TGTGCCAGCAGCGTAGGAGATTACAGCTCCTACGAGCAGTACTTC
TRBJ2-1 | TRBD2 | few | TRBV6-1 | CASSDPSGGRYNEQFF | TGTGCCAGCAGTGATCCTAGCGGGGGCCGTTACAATGAGCAGTTCTTC
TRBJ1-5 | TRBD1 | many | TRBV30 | CAWSRGANQPQHF | TGTGCCTGGTCCAGGGGGGCCAATCAGCCCCAGCATTTT
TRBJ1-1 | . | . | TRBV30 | CAWRPRNPEAFF | TGTGCCTGGCGACCGAGAAACCCTGAAGCTTTCTTT
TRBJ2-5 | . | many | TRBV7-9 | CASSLAVGQETQYF | TGTGCCAGCAGCTTAGCGGTAGGCCAAGAGACCCAGTACTTC
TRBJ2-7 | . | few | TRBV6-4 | CASSCSYENHYEQYF | TGTGCCAGCAGTTGTTCATATGAGAATCACTACGAGCAGTACTTC
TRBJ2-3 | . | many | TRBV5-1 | CASSSGTARDTQYF | TGCGCCAGCAGCTCGGGCACCGCAAGGGATACGCAGTATTTT
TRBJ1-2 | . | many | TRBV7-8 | CASSPIPGYQNYGYTF | TGTGCCAGCAGCCCAATCCCAGGGTACCAAAACTATGGCTACACCTTC
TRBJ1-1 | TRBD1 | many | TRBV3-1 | CASSLNSGGAFF | TGTGCCAGCAGCCTTAATTCAGGGGGAGCTTTCTTT
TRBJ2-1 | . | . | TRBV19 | CASSRSGLSYNEQFF | TGTGCCAGTAGTCGTAGCGGCTTGTCCTACAATGAGCAGTTCTTC
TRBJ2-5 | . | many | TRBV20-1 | CSAPPGQGGETQYF | TGCAGTGCTCCCCCTGGACAGGGAGGGGAGACCCAGTACTTC
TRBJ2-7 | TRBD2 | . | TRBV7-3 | CASSPGGLAGVYEQYF | TGTGCCAGCAGCCCGGGGGGACTAGCGGGGGTCTACGAGCAGTACTTC
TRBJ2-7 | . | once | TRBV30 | CAWDRTYEQYF | TGTGCCTGGGACAGGACCTACGAGCAGTACTTC
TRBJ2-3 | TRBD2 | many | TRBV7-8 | CASSLLGLAVAGSDTQYF | TGTGCCAGCAGCTTATTAGGTCTAGCGGTGGCGGGATCAGATACGCAGTATTTT
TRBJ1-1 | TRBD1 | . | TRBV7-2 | CASRYQGGGNTEAFF | TGTGCCAGCAGATATCAGGGGGGGGGGAACACTGAAGCTTTCTTT
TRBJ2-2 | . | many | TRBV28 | CASSFRQMNTGELFF | TGTGCCAGCAGTTTCAGGCAGATGAACACCGGGGAGCTGTTTTTT
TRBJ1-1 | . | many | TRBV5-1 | CASSMMPGVRSEAFF | TGCGCCAGCAGCATGATGCCAGGGGTTAGGTCTGAAGCTTTCTTT